One sample yielded the 10 T cell receptor beta chains listed below, sequenced in a study of PD-1 blockade in mismatch repair-deficient tumors. These receptors lack a known antigen. Clones were read by immunoSEQ multiplex PCR, and TCRdb kept only the in-frame ones, dropping some. Among around 14,000 clones listed, around four fifths were seen once. Time point denoted: 10-day in vitro stimulation with candidate neoantigen peptide 4. Here the sequenced sample was cells cultured in vitro, taken from a patient treated with pembrolizumab. The receptors originated from an adult with mismatch repair-deficient cancer.

The V call is TRBV28, the J call TRBJ2-4, with 10 bases aligning to TRBD2. Germline values: CDR1 MDHEN, CDR2 SYDVKM. V lost 5 bases and J lost 8; bases outside the gene matches: 12. CDR3 size: 16 residues. The CDR3 nucleotides read TGTGCCAGCAGTCCAGGGACTAGCGTGAACGGGCACATTCAGTACTTC. Encoded protein: CASSPGTSVNGHIQYF.

The chain's CDR3 is CASSEDRVQHF. The CDR3 DNA reads TGTGCCAGCAGTGAAGACAGGGTTCAGCATTTT. This sequence joins TRBV2 and TRBJ1-5, with D possibly TRBD1 on 6 matching bases. Germline V lookup: CDR1 SNHLY, CDR2 FYNNEI. The CDR3 is 11 residues long. V lost 1 base and J 13 bases, leaving 8 bases between the germline ends.

The chain combines TRBV6-5 with TRBJ2-4, with 7 bases lining up with TRBD1. The germline CDR1 and CDR2 sequences are MNHEY and SVGAGI. This CDR3 contains 15 residues. V lost 6 bases to trimming and J lost 4 bases; unmatched junction nucleotides: 9. The CDR3 DNA follows: TGTGCCAGCAGAGTTACACCGGGACAGAAAAACATTCAGTACTTC. Residues: CASRVTPGQKNIQYF.

The chain couples TRBV7-2 to TRBJ1-2; D not resolved. The CDR3 length is 13 residues. Germline CDR1 SGHTA, CDR2 FQGNSA. V was pared by 1 base and J by 5 bases, with 8 bases between. CDR3 coding DNA: TGTGCCAGCAGCTTAGGACTGGAATATGGCTACACCTTC. It specifies CASSLGLEYGYTF. Filled out from reference TRBV7-2 and TRBJ1-2, the complete variable domain reads GAGVSQSPSNKVTEKGKDVELRCDPISGHTALYWYRQSLGQGLEFLIYFQGNSAPDKSGLPSDRFSAERTGGSVSTLTIQRTQQEDSAVYLCASSLGLEYGYTFGSGTRLTVV.

This chain links TRBV19 with TRBJ2-7; 15 nucleotides agree with TRBD2. This CDR3 is built from 17 residues. Per germline, CDR1 LNHDA and CDR2 SQIVND (reference sequence). With V trimmed by 5 bases and J by 3 bases, 8 bases remained unmatched. The CDR3 loop is CASSARGGLAGGYEQYF. The DNA of the CDR3 is TGTGCCAGTAGTGCCCGGGGGGGACTAGCGGGAGGCTACGAGCAGTACTTC.

The chain couples TRBV28 to TRBJ2-1, with 7 nucleotides matching TRBD2. Germline-derived CDR1 and CDR2 are MDHEN and SYDVKM. This CDR3 is 16 amino acids long. Trimming cost V 4 bases and J 3 bases; bases outside gene matches: 9. The CDR3 here is CASSSSRSGNYNEQFF. DNA for the CDR3: TGTGCCAGCAGTTCCTCCCGGAGCGGGAACTACAATGAGCAGTTCTTC.

This clone was seen just once. The chain uses TRBV19 and TRBJ2-7; 8 bases align to TRBD2. Trimming at V came to 7 bases and at J to 1 base, leaving 6 bases not matched to a gene. Germline CDR1 LNHDA, CDR2 SQIVND (reference sequence). The length of the CDR3 is 14 residues. The CDR3, as DNA: TGTGCCAGTAACCCGGGGACTAGTTCCTACGAGCAGTACTTC. Translating it yields CASNPGTSSYEQYF.

This rearrangement joins TRBV13 to TRBJ2-3; D might be TRBD1 (7 bases). Germline-derived CDR1 and CDR2 are PRHDT and FYEKMQ (reference sequence). The V end lost 5 bases, the J end lost 1 base, and 16 bases lay between the germline ends. The length of the CDR3 is 16 residues. The CDR3 DNA is TGTGCCAGCAGCAGCCAGGGGGGTTTGGGCACAGATACGCAGTATTTT. This encodes CASSSQGGLGTDTQYF.

The gene calls are TRBV28 and TRBJ1-2; the match to TRBD1 covers 10 bases. Germline V gene data show CDR1 as MDHEN and CDR2 as SYDVKM. The CDR3 is made up of 15 amino acids. The trim removed 10 bases at V and 0 bases at J, leaving 8 bases unmatched. The CDR3 DNA is TGTGCCACCAAGGACAGGGGGTCTACTAACTATGGCTACACCTTC. This codes for CATKDRGSTNYGYTF.

The V gene is TRBV16, the J gene TRBJ1-3, with a tentative D call TRBD1 (6 bases). This CDR3 region has 17 residues. Between the trimmed V and J ends, which lost 0 bases and 4 bases, there was a span of 16 bases. From germline, CDR1 is KGHSY and CDR2 FQNENV. The CDR3 DNA is TGTGCCAGCAGCCAATCTACCCTCACAGGGAACGGAAACACCATATATTTT. Translation gives CASSQSTLTGNGNTIYF.